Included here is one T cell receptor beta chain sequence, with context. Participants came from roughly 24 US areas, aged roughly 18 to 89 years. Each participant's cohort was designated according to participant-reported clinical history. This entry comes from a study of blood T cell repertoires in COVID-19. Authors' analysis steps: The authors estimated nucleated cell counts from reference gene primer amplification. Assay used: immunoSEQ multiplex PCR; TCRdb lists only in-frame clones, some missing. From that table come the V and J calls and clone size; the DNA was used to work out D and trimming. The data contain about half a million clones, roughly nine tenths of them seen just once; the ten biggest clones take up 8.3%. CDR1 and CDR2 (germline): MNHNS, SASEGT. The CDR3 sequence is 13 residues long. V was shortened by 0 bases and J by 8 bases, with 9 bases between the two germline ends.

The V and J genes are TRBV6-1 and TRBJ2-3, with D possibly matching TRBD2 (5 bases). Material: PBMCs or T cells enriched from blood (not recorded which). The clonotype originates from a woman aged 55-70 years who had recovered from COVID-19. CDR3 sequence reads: CASSEAKGATQYF. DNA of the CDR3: TGTGCCAGCAGTGAAGCGAAGGGAGCTACGCAGTATTTT.